This TCR beta chain was found in a study of blood T cell repertoires in COVID-19. Sequencing was performed with immunoSEQ multiplex PCR; in TCRdb, only in-frame clones are kept and a portion is missing. The sample yields 280,000 or so clones, about four fifths seen once. CDR3 length equals 12 residues. Looked up from germline, CDR1 is SEHNR and CDR2 is FQNEAQ (reference sequence). The ends were cut back, 4 bases at V and 4 bases at J, with 7 bases in the middle. The TCR originated in a woman aged 45-60 years who had recovered from COVID-19. This chain uses TRBV7-9 with TRBJ1-1; D is uncertain. The material sequenced was peripheral blood. In DNA form, the CDR3 reads TGTGCCAGCAGCTCCCGGAGCACTGAAGCTTTCTTT. Its translation: CASSSRSTEAFF. The variable domain in full, with the rest retrieved from reference TRBV7-9 and TRBJ1-1, is DTGVSQNPRHKITKRGQNVTFRCDPISEHNRLYWYRQTLGQGPEFLTYFQNEAQLEKSRLLSDRFSAERPKGSFSTLEIQRTEQGDSAMYLCASSSRSTEAFFGQGTRLTVV.